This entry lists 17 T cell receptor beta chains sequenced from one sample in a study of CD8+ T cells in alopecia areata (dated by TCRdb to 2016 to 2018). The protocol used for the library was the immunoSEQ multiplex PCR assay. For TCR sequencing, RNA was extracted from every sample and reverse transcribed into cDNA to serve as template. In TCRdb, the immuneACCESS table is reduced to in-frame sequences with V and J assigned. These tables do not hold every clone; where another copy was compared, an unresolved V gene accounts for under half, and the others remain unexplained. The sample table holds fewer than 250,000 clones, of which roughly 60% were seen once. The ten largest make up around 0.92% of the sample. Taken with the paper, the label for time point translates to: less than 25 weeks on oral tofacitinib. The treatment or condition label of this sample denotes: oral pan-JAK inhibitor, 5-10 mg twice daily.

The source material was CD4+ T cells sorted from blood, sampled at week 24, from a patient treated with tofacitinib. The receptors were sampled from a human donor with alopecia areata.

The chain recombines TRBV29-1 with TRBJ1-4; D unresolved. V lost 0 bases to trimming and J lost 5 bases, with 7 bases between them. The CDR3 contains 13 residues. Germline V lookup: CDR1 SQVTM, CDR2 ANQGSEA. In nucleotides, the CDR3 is TGCAGCGTTGAAGATCCACAGAATGAAAAACTGTTTTTT. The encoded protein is CSVEDPQNEKLFF.

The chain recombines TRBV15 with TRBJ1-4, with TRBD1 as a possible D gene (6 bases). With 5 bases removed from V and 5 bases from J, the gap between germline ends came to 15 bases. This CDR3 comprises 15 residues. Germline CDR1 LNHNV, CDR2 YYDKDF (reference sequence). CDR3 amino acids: CATSGDITGNEKLFF. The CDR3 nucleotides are TGTGCCACCAGCGGGGATATTACAGGGAATGAAAAACTGTTTTTT.

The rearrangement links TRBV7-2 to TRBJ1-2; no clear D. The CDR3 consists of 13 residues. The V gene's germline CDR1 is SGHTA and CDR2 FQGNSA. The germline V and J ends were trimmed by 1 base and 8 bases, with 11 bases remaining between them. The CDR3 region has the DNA TGTGCCAGCAGCTTAGGACGGGGTATCGGCTACACCTTC. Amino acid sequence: CASSLGRGIGYTF. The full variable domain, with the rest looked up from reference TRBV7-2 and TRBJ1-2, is GAGVSQSPSNKVTEKGKDVELRCDPISGHTALYWYRQSLGQGLEFLIYFQGNSAPDKSGLPSDRFSAERTGGSVSTLTIQRTQQEDSAVYLCASSLGRGIGYTFGSGTRLTVV.

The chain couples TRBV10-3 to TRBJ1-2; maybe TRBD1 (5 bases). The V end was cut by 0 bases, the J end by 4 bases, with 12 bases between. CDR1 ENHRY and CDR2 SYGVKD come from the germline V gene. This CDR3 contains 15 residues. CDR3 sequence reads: CAISESIGTSYGYTF. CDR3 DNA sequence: TGTGCCATCAGTGAGTCGATCGGGACCTCCTATGGCTACACCTTC.

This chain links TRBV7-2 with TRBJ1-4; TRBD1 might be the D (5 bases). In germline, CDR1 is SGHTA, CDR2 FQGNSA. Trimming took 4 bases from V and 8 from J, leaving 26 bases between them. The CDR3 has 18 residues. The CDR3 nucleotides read TGTGCCAGCAGCTACTTAGTAGGTAGTGGGGCCCGACGGGAAAAACTGTTTTTT. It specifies CASSYLVGSGARREKLFF.

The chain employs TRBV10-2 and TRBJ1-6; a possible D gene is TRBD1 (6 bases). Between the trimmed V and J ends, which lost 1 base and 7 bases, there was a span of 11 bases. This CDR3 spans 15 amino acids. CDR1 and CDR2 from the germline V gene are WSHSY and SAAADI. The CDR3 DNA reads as TGCGCCAGCAGTGAGTTGGGGGGCGGAAATTCACCCCTCCACTTT. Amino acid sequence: CASSELGGGNSPLHF.

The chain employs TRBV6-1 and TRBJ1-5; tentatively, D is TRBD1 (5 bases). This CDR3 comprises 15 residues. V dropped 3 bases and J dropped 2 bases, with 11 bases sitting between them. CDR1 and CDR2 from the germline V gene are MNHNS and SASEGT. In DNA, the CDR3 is TGTGCCAGCAGTGACGATAGGGGAGGCAATCAGCCCCAGCATTTT. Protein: CASSDDRGGNQPQHF.

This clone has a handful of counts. CDR3 region: CSVEDPLRGGAKETQYF. The CDR3 bases are TGCAGCGTTGAAGATCCCCTCCGCGGAGGAGCCAAAGAGACCCAGTACTTC. The V call is TRBV29-1, the J call TRBJ2-5; D may be TRBD2 (5 bases). Germline V gives CDR1 SQVTM, CDR2 ANQGSEA. The CDR3 runs to 17 residues. Trimming pared 0 bases from V and 3 bases from J, leaving 20 bases between.

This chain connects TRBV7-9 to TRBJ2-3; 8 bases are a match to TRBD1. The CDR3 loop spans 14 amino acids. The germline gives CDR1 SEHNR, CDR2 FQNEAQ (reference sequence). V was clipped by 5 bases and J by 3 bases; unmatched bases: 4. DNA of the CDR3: TGTGCCAGCAGCCTCAGGGGGCAGACAGATACGCAGTATTTT. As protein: CASSLRGQTDTQYF.

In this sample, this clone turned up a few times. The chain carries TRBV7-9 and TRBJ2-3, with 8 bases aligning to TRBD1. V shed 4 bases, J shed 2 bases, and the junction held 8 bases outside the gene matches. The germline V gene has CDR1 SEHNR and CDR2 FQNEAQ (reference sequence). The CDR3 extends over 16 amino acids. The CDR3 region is CASSSRQGFFTDTQYF. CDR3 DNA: TGTGCCAGCAGCTCGAGACAGGGGTTCTTCACAGATACGCAGTATTTT.

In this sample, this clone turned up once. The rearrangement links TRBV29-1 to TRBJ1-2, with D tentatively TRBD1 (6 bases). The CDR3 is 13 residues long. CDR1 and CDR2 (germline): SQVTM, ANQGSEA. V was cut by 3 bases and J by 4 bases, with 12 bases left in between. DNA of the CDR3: TGCAGCGTTGAGACATTGGGGGCCTATGGCTACACCTTC. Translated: CSVETLGAYGYTF.

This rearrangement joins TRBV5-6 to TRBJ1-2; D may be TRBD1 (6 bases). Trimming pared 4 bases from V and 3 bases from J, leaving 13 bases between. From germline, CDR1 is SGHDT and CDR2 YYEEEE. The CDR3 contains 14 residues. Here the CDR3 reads CASSPQGPDYGYTF. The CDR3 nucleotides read TGTGCCAGCAGCCCACAGGGACCGGACTATGGCTACACCTTC.

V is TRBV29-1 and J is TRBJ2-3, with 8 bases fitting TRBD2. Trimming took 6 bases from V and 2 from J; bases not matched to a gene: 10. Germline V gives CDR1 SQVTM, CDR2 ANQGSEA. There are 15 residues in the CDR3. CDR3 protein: CSVHTGTRVTDTQYF. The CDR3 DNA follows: TGCAGCGTCCACACCGGGACTAGAGTCACAGATACGCAGTATTTT.

DNA for the CDR3: TGTGCCACCACAGGGGAGGTCAGTTCACCCCTCCACTTT. This encodes CATTGEVSSPLHF. The V call is TRBV2, the J call TRBJ1-6; TRBD1 matches 7 bases. The junction had 9 bases not matched to a gene; V was cut back by 10 bases and J by 9 bases. The CDR3 is 13 residues long. CDR1 is SNHLY and CDR2 is FYNNEI in the germline V gene.

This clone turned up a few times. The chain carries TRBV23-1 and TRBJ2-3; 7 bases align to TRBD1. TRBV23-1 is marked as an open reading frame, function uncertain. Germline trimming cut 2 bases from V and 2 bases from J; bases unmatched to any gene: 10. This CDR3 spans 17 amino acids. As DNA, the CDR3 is TGCGCCAGCAGTCAACCCCCGGGACAGACTAACACAGATACGCAGTATTTT. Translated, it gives CASSQPPGQTNTDTQYF.

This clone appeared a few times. CDR3 DNA: TGTGCCATCAGTGAGTCGACAGTTGATGGCTACACCTTC. Its translation: CAISESTVDGYTF. J is TRBJ1-2 and V is TRBV10-3; D is perhaps TRBD1 (5 bases). V was pared by 0 bases and J by 6 bases, with 8 bases between. The germline CDR1 and CDR2 sequences are ENHRY and SYGVKD. CDR3 length: 13 residues.

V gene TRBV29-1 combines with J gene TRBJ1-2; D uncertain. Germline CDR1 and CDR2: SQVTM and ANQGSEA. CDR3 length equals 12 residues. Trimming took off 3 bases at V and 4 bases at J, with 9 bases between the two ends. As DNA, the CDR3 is TGCAGCGTTGAGTCGGGCAGCTATGGCTACACCTTC. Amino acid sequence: CSVESGSYGYTF.